This TCR beta chain was observed in a study of T cells after posttransplantation cyclophosphamide. Study results and caveats: Recipient CMV seropositivity and CMV reactivation strongly tracked TRB clonality. Blood and skin or GI T cell repertoires showed limited TRB overlap. Donor-recipient repertoire similarity was low at 1-2 months, rising over year one.

Profiling relied on immunoSEQ multiplex PCR, and the TCRdb table lists in-frame clones only, not all of them. Listed for the sample are tens of thousands of clones, none seen a single time. The CDR3 has 13 amino acids. V lost 1 base and J 6 bases, leaving 6 bases between the germline ends. Looked up from germline, CDR1 is SGHAT and CDR2 is FQNNGV. The table lists this clone with many counts. Its specificity is not known. Busulfan-fludarabine conditioning, marrow transplant, and cyclophosphamide on days +3 and +4 were administered. This sample comprised PBMCs, obtained after allogeneic stem cell transplant with posttransplant cyclophosphamide. This sequence originates from a male patient younger than 35 who received an allogeneic stem cell transplant from a related donor, was CMV-positive, and had no GVHD. The T cells may come from the graft donor. V and J are TRBV11-2 and TRBJ2-2; maybe TRBD2 (5 bases). CDR3 coding DNA: TGTGCCAGCAGCTTAGGGGAGTCCGGGGAGCTGTTTTTT. Encoded protein: CASSLGESGELFF.